Listed below are T cell receptor beta chains from one sample, sequenced in a study of T cell responses to AZD1222 COVID-19 vaccine. Assay: immunoSEQ multiplex PCR; the TCRdb copy retains only in-frame clones and omits some. The sample has fewer than 150,000 clones, around 90% seen once; the top ten hold over 5%. The sample was peripheral blood, taken 28 days after the second AZD1222 dose. Every receptor here comes from an adult who received the AZD1222 COVID-19 vaccine. Both conserved end residues are part of each CDR3. D genes are given only for firm matches. Clone sizes are given selectively: once, few, many, or a class where the clone is expanded.

V	size	D	J	DNA	CDR3
TRBV7-2	-	-	TRBJ1-6	TGTGCCAGCAGCCCCGCGGCCCCGGGTGATTCACCCCTCCACTTT	CASSPAAPGDSPLHF
TRBV7-9	-	-	TRBJ2-1	TGTGCCAGCAGCCCCCAAGGGGGGTCGGATGAGCAGTTCTTC	CASSPQGGSDEQFF
TRBV12-3/TRBV12-4	-	-	TRBJ1-2	TGTGCCAGCAGTACCGGGTCCCCCAAATTC	CASSTGSPKF
TRBV27	-	-	TRBJ1-2	TGTGCCAGCAGTTTCCCCGGGAACTATGGCTACACCTTC	CASSFPGNYGYTF
TRBV28	-	TRBD1	TRBJ2-5	TGTGCCAGCAGTGAGGGACAGGGAGGTGGGACCCAGTACTTC	CASSEGQGGGTQYF
TRBV5-1	-	-	TRBJ1-4	TGCGCCAGCAGCTTGGACGGGCCGCAAGTGGGGGAAAAACTGTTTTTT	CASSLDGPQVGEKLFF
TRBV7-9	-	-	TRBJ2-5	TGTGCCAGCAGCTTAATGGTGACCCAGTACTTC	CASSLMVTQYF
TRBV10-2	-	-	TRBJ2-7	TGCGCCAGCCGTCAAGGGGACAACGAGCAGTACTTC	CASRQGDNEQYF
TRBV5-4	-	-	TRBJ2-6	TGTGCCAGCATCCTCGGGGGCTCTGGGGCCAACGTCCTGACTTTC	CASILGGSGANVLTF
TRBV27	few	-	TRBJ1-1	TGTGCCAGCAGTCCCACCCCGGGACTCCAGAACACTGAAGCTTTCTTT	CASSPTPGLQNTEAFF
TRBV30	-	-	TRBJ1-5	TGTGCCTGGAGTGTGGCAGGCAATCAGCCCCAGCATTTT	CAWSVAGNQPQHF
TRBV11-2	-	-	TRBJ2-5	TGTGCCAGCAGCGCCGGAGAGACCCAGTACTTC	CASSAGETQYF
TRBV4-1	-	TRBD2	TRBJ2-7	TGCGCCAGCAGCCAAGCGGAACTAGCGTTAGACGAGCAGTACTTC	CASSQAELALDEQYF
TRBV10-3	-	TRBD1	TRBJ1-5	TGTGCCATCAGGGCAGGGGGCGCGGGGCAGCCCCAGCATTTT	CAIRAGGAGQPQHF
TRBV9	-	TRBD1	TRBJ2-7	TGTGCCAGCAGCCGCGGACAGGGCCACTACGAGCAGTACTTC	CASSRGQGHYEQYF
TRBV6-2/TRBV6-3	-	TRBD1	TRBJ1-5	TGTGCCAGCAGTTCAGGACAGGGGATTTATCAGCCCCAGCATTTT	CASSSGQGIYQPQHF
TRBV11-2	-	TRBD1	TRBJ1-4	TGTGCCAGCAGCTTAATAGGGACAGGAGGTGAAAAACTGTTTTTT	CASSLIGTGGEKLFF
TRBV5-4	-	TRBD2	TRBJ2-1	TGTGCCAGCAGCTTGGAACTAGCGGGGGTAAGCTCCTACAATGAGCAGTTCTTC	CASSLELAGVSSYNEQFF
TRBV5-1	few	TRBD1	TRBJ1-4	TGCGCCAGCAGCCCTAATACAGGGGAGTATGAAAAACTGTTTTTT	CASSPNTGEYEKLFF
TRBV28	-	-	TRBJ1-5	TGTGCCAGCAGTTTATTCCAGAACAATCAGCCCCAGCATTTT	CASSLFQNNQPQHF
TRBV7-9	-	TRBD1	TRBJ1-5	TGTGCCAGCAGTCCGGACAGGGGGCATCAGCCCCAGCATTTT	CASSPDRGHQPQHF
TRBV11-2	-	-	TRBJ2-5	TGTGCCAGCAGCTTCAGTACGCAGGGGACGACCCAGTACTTC	CASSFSTQGTTQYF
TRBV2	-	-	TRBJ1-5	TGTGCCAGCCTAGCCACGAGCAATCAGCCCCAGCATTTT	CASLATSNQPQHF
TRBV6-1	-	TRBD1	TRBJ1-5	TGTGCCAGCAGTGGGGGGCCGGGACAGTACAATCAGCCCCAGCATTTT	CASSGGPGQYNQPQHF
TRBV4-1	few	-	TRBJ1-4	TGCGCCAGCAGCCCTGTCCTTAATGAAAAACTGTTTTTT	CASSPVLNEKLFF
TRBV3-1/TRBV3-2	-	-	TRBJ1-6	TGTGCCAGCAGCTTCACTGGGGGGGATTCACCCCTCCACTTT	CASSFTGGDSPLHF
TRBV9	few	TRBD2	TRBJ2-2	TGTGCCAGCAGCATCCGACTAGCTCCCGGGGAGCTGTTTTTT	CASSIRLAPGELFF
TRBV11-2	-	TRBD2	TRBJ2-5	TGTGCCAGCAGCTTAGGAGCGGCGGGAGGGCAAGAGACCCAGTACTTC	CASSLGAAGGQETQYF
TRBV30	-	-	TRBJ2-7	TGTGCCTGGAGTATTCCCCCACACCGACTTTTCTCCTACGAGCAGTACTTC	CAWSIPPHRLFSYEQYF
TRBV5-4	-	-	TRBJ1-5	TGTGCCAGCAGCTTGGGGGGGGTTAATCAGCCCCAGCATTTT	CASSLGGVNQPQHF
TRBV28	-	-	TRBJ1-3	TGTGCCAGCAGTCTCCCAGGGGATCAGGGAAACACCATATATTTT	CASSLPGDQGNTIYF
TRBV27	-	TRBD1	TRBJ2-7	TGTGCCAGCAGTTGGCAGGGCCCCAGGGGGGAGCAGTACTTC	CASSWQGPRGEQYF
TRBV10-3	-	TRBD2	TRBJ2-7	TGTGCCATCAGTGAGTCGGTCGGGAGGGGCGACGAGCAGTACTTC	CAISESVGRGDEQYF
TRBV18	few	-	TRBJ2-3	TGTGCCAGCTCCCTCCAGGGCGCAGATACGCAGTATTTT	CASSLQGADTQYF
TRBV6-5	-	-	TRBJ2-7	TGTGCCAGCACCCCAAGCGGCAGGGTCTACGAGCAGTACTTC	CASTPSGRVYEQYF
TRBV30	-	TRBD1	TRBJ1-2	TGTGCCTGGAGTTTCTGGGGACAGGGGGTCAGAGGCTACACCTTC	CAWSFWGQGVRGYTF
TRBV7-9	-	-	TRBJ1-1	TGTGCCAGCAGCCCCGTGGGAGGGATGACGACTGAAGCTTTCTTT	CASSPVGGMTTEAFF
TRBV5-5	once	-	TRBJ1-1	TGTGCCAGCAGCTTGTATCCGAGTGGGGGAGTCACTGAAGCTTTCTTT	CASSLYPSGGVTEAFF